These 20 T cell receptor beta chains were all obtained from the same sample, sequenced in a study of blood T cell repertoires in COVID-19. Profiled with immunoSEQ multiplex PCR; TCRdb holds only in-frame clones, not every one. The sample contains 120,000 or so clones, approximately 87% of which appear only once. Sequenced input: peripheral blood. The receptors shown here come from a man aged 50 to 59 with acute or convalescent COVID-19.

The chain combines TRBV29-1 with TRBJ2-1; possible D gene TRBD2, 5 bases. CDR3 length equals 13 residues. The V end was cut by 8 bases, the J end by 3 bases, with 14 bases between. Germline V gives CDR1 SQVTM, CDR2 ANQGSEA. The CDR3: CSLSEGYYNEQFF. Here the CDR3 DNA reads TGCAGCCTCTCAGAGGGTTACTACAATGAGCAGTTCTTC.

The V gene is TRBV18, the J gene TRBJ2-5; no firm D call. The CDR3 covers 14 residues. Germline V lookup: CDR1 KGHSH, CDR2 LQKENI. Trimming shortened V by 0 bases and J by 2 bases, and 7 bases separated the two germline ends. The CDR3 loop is CASSPPSKQETQYF. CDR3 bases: TGTGCCAGCTCACCACCGAGTAAACAAGAGACCCAGTACTTC.

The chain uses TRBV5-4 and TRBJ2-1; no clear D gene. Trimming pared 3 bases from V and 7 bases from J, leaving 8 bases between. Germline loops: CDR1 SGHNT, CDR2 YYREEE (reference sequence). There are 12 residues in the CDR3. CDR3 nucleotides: TGTGCCAGCAGCTCTAACGGGAATGAGCAGTTCTTC. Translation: CASSSNGNEQFF.

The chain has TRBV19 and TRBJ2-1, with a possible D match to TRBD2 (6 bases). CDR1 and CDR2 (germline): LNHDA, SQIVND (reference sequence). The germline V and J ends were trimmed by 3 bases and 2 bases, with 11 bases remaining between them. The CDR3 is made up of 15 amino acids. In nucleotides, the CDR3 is TGTGCCAGTAGTATGAGTAGCGGTCCCTACAATGAGCAGTTCTTC. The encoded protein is CASSMSSGPYNEQFF.

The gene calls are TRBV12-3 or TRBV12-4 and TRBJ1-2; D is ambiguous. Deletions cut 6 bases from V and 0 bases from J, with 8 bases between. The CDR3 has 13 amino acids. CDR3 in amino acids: CASRPGTNYGYTF. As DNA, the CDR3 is TGTGCCAGCAGACCGGGGACTAACTATGGCTACACCTTC.

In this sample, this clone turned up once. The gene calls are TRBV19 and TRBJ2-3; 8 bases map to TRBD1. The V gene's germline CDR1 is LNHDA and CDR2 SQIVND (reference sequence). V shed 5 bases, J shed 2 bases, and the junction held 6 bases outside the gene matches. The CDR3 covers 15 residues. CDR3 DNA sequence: TGTGCCAGTAGTCCCGGGACAGGTACCACAGATACGCAGTATTTT. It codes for CASSPGTGTTDTQYF.

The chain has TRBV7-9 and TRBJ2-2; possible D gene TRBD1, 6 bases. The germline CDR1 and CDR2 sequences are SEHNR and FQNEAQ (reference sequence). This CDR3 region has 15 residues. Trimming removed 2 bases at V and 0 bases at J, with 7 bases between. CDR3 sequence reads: CASSLKGANTGELFF. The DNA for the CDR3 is TGTGCCAGCAGCTTAAAGGGGGCGAACACCGGGGAGCTGTTTTTT.

The CDR3 loop is CASTSGGAGTEAFF. CDR3 DNA: TGTGCCAGCACCAGCGGGGGCGCCGGGACTGAAGCTTTCTTT. V is TRBV6-5 and J is TRBJ1-1, with D tentatively TRBD1 (6 bases). The CDR3 extends over 14 amino acids. Trimming took 7 bases from V and 5 from J, leaving 17 bases between them. In germline, CDR1 is MNHEY, CDR2 SVGAGI.

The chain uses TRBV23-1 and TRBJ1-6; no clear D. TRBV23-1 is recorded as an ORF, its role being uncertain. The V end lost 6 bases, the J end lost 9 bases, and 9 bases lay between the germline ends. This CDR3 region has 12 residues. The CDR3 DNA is TGCGCCAGCAGCCTAAAACGTTCACCCCTCCACTTT. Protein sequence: CASSLKRSPLHF.

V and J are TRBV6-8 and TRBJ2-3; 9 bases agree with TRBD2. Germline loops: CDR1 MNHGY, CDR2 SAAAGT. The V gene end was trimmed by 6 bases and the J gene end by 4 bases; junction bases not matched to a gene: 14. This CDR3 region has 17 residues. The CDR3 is CASSPPPAGGPPDTQYF. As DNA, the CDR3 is TGTGCCAGCAGCCCCCCCCCAGCGGGAGGCCCCCCAGATACGCAGTATTTT.

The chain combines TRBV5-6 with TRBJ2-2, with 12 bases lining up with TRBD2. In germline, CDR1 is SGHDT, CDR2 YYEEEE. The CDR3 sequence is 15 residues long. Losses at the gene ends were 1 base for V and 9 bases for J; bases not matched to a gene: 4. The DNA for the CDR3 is TGTGCCAGCAGCTTGCTAGCGGGAGGGCCACGGGAGCTGTTTTTT. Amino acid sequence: CASSLLAGGPRELFF.

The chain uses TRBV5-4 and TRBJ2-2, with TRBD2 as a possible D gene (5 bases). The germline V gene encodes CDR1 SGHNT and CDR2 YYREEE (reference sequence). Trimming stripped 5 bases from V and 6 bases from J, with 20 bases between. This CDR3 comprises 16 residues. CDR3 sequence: CASSRGGFNGAGELFF. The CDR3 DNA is TGTGCCAGCAGTCGTGGAGGTTTTAACGGGGCCGGGGAGCTGTTTTTT.

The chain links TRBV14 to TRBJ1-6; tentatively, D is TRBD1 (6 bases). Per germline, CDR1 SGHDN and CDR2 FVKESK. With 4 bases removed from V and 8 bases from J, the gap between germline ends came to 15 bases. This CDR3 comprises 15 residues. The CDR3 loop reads CASSRTGQRDSPLHF. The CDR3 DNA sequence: TGTGCCAGCAGCCGTACAGGACAGAGGGATTCACCCCTCCACTTT.

This CDR3 reads CSVEGQGGETQYF. The CDR3 DNA follows: TGCAGCGTTGAAGGGCAGGGAGGAGAGACCCAGTACTTC. The chain uses TRBV29-1 and TRBJ2-5; tentatively, D is TRBD2 (6 bases). Germline V gene lookup returns CDR1 SQVTM and CDR2 ANQGSEA. The V end was cut by 1 base, the J end by 4 bases, with 10 bases between. The CDR3 runs to 13 residues.

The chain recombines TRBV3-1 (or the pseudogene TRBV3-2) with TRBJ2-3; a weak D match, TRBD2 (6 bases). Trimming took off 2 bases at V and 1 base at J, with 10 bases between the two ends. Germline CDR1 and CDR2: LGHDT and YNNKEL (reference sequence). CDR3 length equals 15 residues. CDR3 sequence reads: CASSQRPSGTDTQYF. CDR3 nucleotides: TGTGCCAGCAGCCAACGTCCTAGCGGCACAGATACGCAGTATTTT.

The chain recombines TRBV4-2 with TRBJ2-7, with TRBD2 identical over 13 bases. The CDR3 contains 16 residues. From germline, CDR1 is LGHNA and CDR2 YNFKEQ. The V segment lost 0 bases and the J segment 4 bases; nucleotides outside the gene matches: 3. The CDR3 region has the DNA TGTGCCAGCAGCCAAGATGTACTAGCGGGGGGGTACGAGCAGTACTTC. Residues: CASSQDVLAGGYEQYF.

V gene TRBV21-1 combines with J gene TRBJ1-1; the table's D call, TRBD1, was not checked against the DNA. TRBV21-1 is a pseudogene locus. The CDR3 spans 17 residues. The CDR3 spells CASSPRTGFAQSTEAFF. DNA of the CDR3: TGTGCCAGCAGCCCGCGGACAGGGTTCGCGCAGAGCACTGAAGCTTTCTTT.

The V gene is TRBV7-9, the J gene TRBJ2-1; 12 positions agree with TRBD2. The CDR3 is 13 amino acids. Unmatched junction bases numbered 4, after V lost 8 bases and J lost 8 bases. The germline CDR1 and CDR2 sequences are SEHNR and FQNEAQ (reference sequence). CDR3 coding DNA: TGTGCCAGCGGACTAGCGGGAATCTATGAGCAGTTCTTC. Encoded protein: CASGLAGIYEQFF.

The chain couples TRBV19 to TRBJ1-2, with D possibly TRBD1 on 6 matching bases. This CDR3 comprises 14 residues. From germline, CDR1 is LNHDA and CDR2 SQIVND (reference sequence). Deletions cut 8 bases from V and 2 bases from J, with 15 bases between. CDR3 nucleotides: TGTGCCAGTCATCAGGGGTCACTAAACTATGGCTACACCTTC. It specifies CASHQGSLNYGYTF.

As DNA, the CDR3 is TGTGCCAGCAGCCCAATACAGGGGGCCGTCACTGAAGCTTTCTTT. This sequence encodes CASSPIQGAVTEAFF. The rearrangement uses TRBV5-5 and TRBJ1-1; 9 bases are shared with TRBD1. Germline-derived CDR1 and CDR2 are SGHKS and YYEKEE (reference sequence). V gave up 4 bases and J gave up 4 bases; unmatched junction bases: 8. The CDR3 contains 15 residues.